This T cell receptor (beta chain) was recovered during a study of graft-versus-host responses after intestinal transplantation. Germline V lookup: CDR1 MNHNS, CDR2 SASEGT. Trimming at V came to 8 bases and at J to 7 bases, leaving 8 bases not matched to a gene. This CDR3 contains 15 residues. On this clone: Its target is unknown.

Overall study results and limits: Researchers found peak circulating GvH clone levels linked to early post-transplant HvG declines.

Repertoires were generated with immunoSEQ multiplex PCR, while TCRdb's copy carries only in-frame clones and drops some. The top ten clones hold 40% to 65% of a sample with roughly 17,000 clones, approximately 86% of them seen once. The gene calls are TRBV6-1 and TRBJ1-4; the match to TRBD1 covers 12 bases. The receptor comes from a human patient who received an intestinal transplant, so some T cells may come from the graft donor. The sample consisted of bone marrow, taken about 130 days after transplant. CDR3 coding DNA: TGTGCCAGCGGTACTGCGGGACAGGGGGCTGAAAAACTGTTTTTT. It codes for CASGTAGQGAEKLFF.